These 23 T cell receptor beta chains were all obtained from the same sample, sequenced in a study of cytomegalovirus exposure and HLA in healthy donors. Method: immunoSEQ multiplex PCR; TCRdb's copy keeps in-frame clones and lacks some. The table has approximately 200,000 clones, 75% to 90% seen once. The sequencing input was PBMCs. All receptors come from a man aged 18-30 years in good health and CMV-seropositive.

This clone was counted once. This chain connects TRBV6-1 to TRBJ1-4, with 7 bases lining up with TRBD1. Germline lookup yields CDR1 MNHNS and CDR2 SASEGT. The CDR3 totals 15 residues. Trimming took 4 bases from V and 6 from J; bases not matched to a gene: 8. CDR3 amino acids: CASSGRTGLDEKLFF. In DNA, the CDR3 is TGTGCCAGCAGTGGTAGGACAGGCCTGGATGAAAAACTGTTTTTT.

The genes are TRBV5-1 and TRBJ2-1; D is possibly TRBD2 (5 bases). V shed 4 bases and J shed 5 bases, with 22 bases lying between them. This CDR3 is 17 amino acids long. Germline lookup yields CDR1 SGHRS and CDR2 YFSETQ. CDR3 amino acids: CASSPWFWAGINNEQFF. CDR3 in DNA: TGCGCCAGCAGCCCCTGGTTCTGGGCGGGCATTAACAATGAGCAGTTCTTC.

This sequence joins TRBV5-1 and TRBJ2-3; 9 nucleotides line up with TRBD1. This CDR3 region has 15 residues. CDR1 and CDR2 (germline): SGHRS, YFSETQ. V dropped 0 bases and J dropped 4; count of bases not matched to a gene: 3. Written as DNA, the CDR3 is TGCGCCAGCAGCTTGGTTGGGACAGGGTCAGATACGCAGTATTTT. Residues: CASSLVGTGSDTQYF.

Of note for this clone: The sample carries other DNA sequences with the same CDR3. This chain joins TRBV4-3 and TRBJ1-2, with 7 positions matching TRBD1. Trimming cost V 1 base and J 4 bases; bases outside gene matches: 6. Germline CDR1 is LGHNA and CDR2 is YSLEER. This CDR3 has 15 amino acids. CDR3 region: CASSQGQGGIYGYTF. The CDR3 nucleotides read TGCGCCAGCAGCCAAGGCCAGGGGGGAATCTATGGCTACACCTTC.

The chain combines TRBV7-9 with TRBJ1-2, with 11 positions matching TRBD1. Germline V gene data show CDR1 as SEHNR and CDR2 as FQNEAQ (reference sequence). Trimming at V came to 5 bases and at J to 5 bases, leaving 7 bases not matched to a gene. This CDR3 is built from 15 residues. Here the CDR3 reads CASSPPGQGDYGYTF. As DNA, the CDR3 is TGTGCCAGCAGCCCGCCGGGACAGGGGGATTATGGCTACACCTTC.

V usage is TRBV27 and J usage is TRBJ2-1; TRBD2 agrees at 10 bases. Germline values: CDR1 MNHEY, CDR2 SMNVEV (reference sequence). The junction had 9 bases not matched to a gene; V was cut back by 6 bases and J by 7 bases. The CDR3 is made up of 15 amino acids. The CDR3 region has the DNA TGTGCCAGCAGGCCAGCGGGAGGGCCGGAGAATGAGCAGTTCTTC. This sequence encodes CASRPAGGPENEQFF.

The rearrangement links TRBV5-1 to TRBJ2-3; maybe TRBD2 (5 bases). V dropped 0 bases and J dropped 1 base, with 6 bases sitting between them. CDR3 length equals 14 residues. Per germline, CDR1 SGHRS and CDR2 YFSETQ. Written as DNA, the CDR3 is TGCGCCAGCAGCTTGGGTAGCGGCACAGATACGCAGTATTTT. Its protein is CASSLGSGTDTQYF.

This chain uses TRBV9 with TRBJ1-4; tentative D call: TRBD1 (5 bases). The CDR3 sequence is 15 residues long. Looked up from germline, CDR1 is SGDLS and CDR2 is YYNGEE. V shed 7 bases and J shed 8 bases, with 21 bases lying between them. The CDR3 here is CASCSGTGAREKLFF. In DNA form, the CDR3 reads TGTGCCAGCTGCAGCGGGACGGGCGCGAGGGAAAAACTGTTTTTT.

The genes are TRBV9 and TRBJ2-2; 12 nucleotides align to TRBD2. The CDR3 totals 16 residues. V gave up 4 bases and J gave up 3 bases; unmatched junction bases: 4. Germline CDR1 and CDR2: SGDLS and YYNGEE. This chain's CDR3 is CASSPTSGGYTGELFF. The DNA of the CDR3 is TGTGCCAGCAGCCCTACTAGCGGGGGGTACACCGGGGAGCTGTTTTTT.

The CDR3 loop is CASSSLAGGSYEQYF. For the CDR3, the DNA is TGTGCCAGCAGCTCACTAGCGGGAGGGTCCTACGAGCAGTACTTC. This sequence joins TRBV7-9 and TRBJ2-7; 13 bases are a match to TRBD2. Germline V gives CDR1 SEHNR, CDR2 FQNEAQ (reference sequence). This CDR3 has 15 residues. V gave up 4 bases and J gave up 1 base; unmatched junction bases: 1.

The chain uses TRBV6-6 and TRBJ2-1; 8 bases fit TRBD2. Germline values: CDR1 MNHNY, CDR2 SVGAGI (reference sequence). V was clipped by 6 bases and J by 8 bases; unmatched bases: 12. The CDR3 loop spans 15 amino acids. The CDR3 region has the DNA TGTGCCAGCAGCCCCAGTTCGGGAGGGGAACATGAGCAGTTCTTC. It translates to CASSPSSGGEHEQFF.

The V call is TRBV30, the J call TRBJ1-5; D uncertain. V was pared by 2 bases and J by 7 bases, with 15 bases between. The CDR3 spans 14 residues. Germline V lookup: CDR1 GTSNPN, CDR2 SVGIG (reference sequence). This CDR3 reads CAWSPLDGRQPQHF. The CDR3 region has the DNA TGTGCCTGGAGTCCCCTCGACGGGAGGCAGCCCCAGCATTTT.

CDR3 sequence: CASSLDPVRTGASYEQYF. The CDR3 DNA is TGTGCCAGCAGCTTAGATCCTGTCAGGACAGGGGCCTCCTACGAGCAGTACTTC. This chain joins TRBV11-2 and TRBJ2-7, with TRBD1 matching over 9 bases. The J segment lost 0 bases and the V segment lost 0 bases, leaving 9 bases of the junction unmatched. CDR3 size: 18 residues. Germline V gene lookup returns CDR1 SGHAT and CDR2 FQNNGV.

This clone is a singleton in its sample. V is TRBV7-6 and J is TRBJ2-1, with TRBD2 as a possible D gene (6 bases). Trimming removed 5 bases from V and 0 bases from J, with 11 bases in between. CDR3 length: 15 residues. Germline loops: CDR1 SGHVS, CDR2 FNYEAQ. The CDR3, as DNA: TGTGCCAGCAGCCCCCGGGAGAGCTCCTACAATGAGCAGTTCTTC. Translated, it gives CASSPRESSYNEQFF.

Only a few counts were recorded for this clone. The rearrangement uses TRBV5-1 and TRBJ2-2; TRBD2 matches at 7 bases. CDR1 and CDR2 from the germline V gene are SGHRS and YFSETQ. The CDR3 loop spans 15 amino acids. The V gene end was trimmed by 6 bases and the J gene end by 4 bases; junction bases not matched to a gene: 9. The CDR3 nucleotides are TGCGCCAGCAATACGGGAGGTGCGGGCACCGGGGAGCTGTTTTTT. It translates to CASNTGGAGTGELFF.

V is TRBV2 and J is TRBJ1-2; 7 bases align to TRBD1. V shed 1 base, J shed 4 bases, and the junction held 3 bases outside the gene matches. Germline CDR1 and CDR2: SNHLY and FYNNEI. This CDR3 has 14 amino acids. The CDR3 sequence: CASSEDPGGYGYTF. The CDR3 coding sequence is TGTGCCAGCAGTGAAGACCCAGGGGGCTATGGCTACACCTTC.

The chain recombines TRBV9 with TRBJ2-2; 9 bases align to TRBD1. Germline V gives CDR1 SGDLS, CDR2 YYNGEE. J was trimmed by 0 bases and V by 2 bases; bases with no gene match: 5. This CDR3 contains 17 residues. CDR3 amino acids: CASSVLQGASNTGELFF. CDR3 sequence (DNA): TGTGCCAGCAGCGTGCTACAGGGGGCGTCGAACACCGGGGAGCTGTTTTTT.

This clone has more than one count but fewer than ten. The chain links TRBV20-1 to TRBJ2-4; tentatively, D is TRBD1 (6 bases). CDR1 is DFQATT and CDR2 is SNEGSKA in the germline V gene (reference sequence). The CDR3 extends over 11 amino acids. The V and J ends lost 0 bases and 9 bases respectively, with 6 bases between them. CDR3 nucleotides: TGCAGTGCTAGAGAACAGGGCATTCAGTACTTC. As protein: CSAREQGIQYF.

The gene calls are TRBV6-5 and TRBJ2-7; D is ambiguous. Germline V gene lookup returns CDR1 MNHEY and CDR2 SVGAGI. V lost 2 bases, J lost 2 bases, and 10 bases lay in between. The CDR3 runs to 14 residues. The CDR3 DNA follows: TGTGCCAGCAGTTACCCCGGGTCCACCTACGAGCAGTACTTC. It specifies CASSYPGSTYEQYF.

This rearrangement joins TRBV5-4 to TRBJ2-3; D is perhaps TRBD1 (5 bases). Germline V gene lookup returns CDR1 SGHNT and CDR2 YYREEE (reference sequence). The CDR3 is 14 amino acids. Trimming took 1 base from V and 4 from J, leaving 10 bases between them. CDR3 sequence reads: CASSLSGSADTQYF. For the CDR3, the DNA is TGTGCCAGCAGCTTGTCAGGGTCCGCAGATACGCAGTATTTT.

The chain uses TRBV29-1 and TRBJ2-1; 13 positions agree with TRBD2. V was clipped by 7 bases and J by 9 bases; unmatched bases: 9. The CDR3 consists of 14 residues. Germline values: CDR1 SQVTM, CDR2 ANQGSEA. The CDR3 loop is CSGGLAGARGEQFF. The DNA for the CDR3 is TGCAGCGGTGGACTAGCGGGAGCTAGAGGTGAGCAGTTCTTC.

The chain has TRBV5-4 and TRBJ2-3; D possibly corresponds to TRBD1 (5 bases). Germline V lookup: CDR1 SGHNT, CDR2 YYREEE (reference sequence). V dropped 4 bases and J dropped 5 bases, with 17 bases sitting between them. This CDR3 comprises 15 residues. CDR3: CASSPPGRTGDTQYF. DNA of the CDR3: TGTGCCAGCAGCCCTCCCGGGCGTACAGGAGATACGCAGTATTTT. The variable domain in full, completed from reference TRBV5-4 and TRBJ2-3, reads ETGVTQSPTHLIKTRGQQVTLRCSSQSGHNTVSWYQQALGQGPQFIFQYYREEENGRGNFPPRFSGLQFPNYSSELNVNALELDDSALYLCASSPPGRTGDTQYFGPGTRLTVL.

The V and J genes are TRBV4-3 and TRBJ1-5; TRBD1 is a possible D gene (6 bases). The CDR3 covers 17 residues. In germline, CDR1 is LGHNA, CDR2 YSLEER. The V end lost 1 base, the J end lost 2 bases, and 15 bases lay between the germline ends. In DNA, the CDR3 is TGCGCCAGCAGCCAAGTCGCAGGGGCATCTGGCAATCAGCCCCAGCATTTT. Translating it yields CASSQVAGASGNQPQHF.